Each of the 32 T cell receptor beta chains below was sequenced from the same sample in a study of human T cells and chemical hapten exposure (dated by TCRdb to about 2021). Receptor amplification or capture employed RACE. Sequencer: NextSeq 500. The public reads were reprocessed in TCRdb via fastp at Q25 and MiXCR, keeping in-frame beta chains. Each record represents a unique CDR3 protein, reported with the most common genes and DNA among its rows. This sample has about 82,000 distinct CDR3 sequences in its table, and roughly 13% of those were observed once. Of the sample, more than 4.5% falls within the top ten clones. The time point label on this specimen signifies: patch test 3, about 24 weeks after DPC sensitization. In light of the paper, this sample's treatment or condition label describes: therapeutic diphenylcyclopropenone sensitization with weekly scalp DPC. The source was whole blood, collected in connection with sensitization to the hapten diphenylcyclopropenone (DPC). The receptors here all came from a woman between 50 and 59 years old with alopecia areata. Some clones in this sample may be carry-over from other donors' samples.

A remark on this clonotype: One junction end does not reproduce the germline sequence, and a read error may be involved. V and J are TRBV10-1 and TRBJ2-3; TRBD2 is a possible D gene (6 bases). This CDR3 has 15 residues. Germline V gene sequence: CDR1 WNHNN, CDR2 SYGVQD (reference sequence). The CDR3 spells CTSSEGGAGTDTQYF. DNA of the CDR3: TGCACCAGCAGTGAAGGCGGGGCGGGCACAGATACGCAGTATTTT.

The chain has TRBV11-2 and TRBJ2-1; 9 bases line up with TRBD2. Per germline, CDR1 SGHAT and CDR2 FQNNGV. The CDR3 runs 18 residues. V lost 4 bases and J lost 8; bases outside the gene matches: 18. As DNA, the CDR3 is TGTGCCAGCAGCTCCTTCATTTCGGGCGGGAGGGCCGCGGATGAGCAGTTCTTC. Its translation: CASSSFISGGRAADEQFF.

The chain uses TRBV29-1 and TRBJ1-1, with D perhaps TRBD1 (5 bases). This CDR3 region has 13 residues. Per germline, CDR1 SQVTM and CDR2 ANQGSEA. V was shortened by 7 bases and J by 0 bases, with 12 bases between the two germline ends. The CDR3 is CSGRQNMNTEAFF. The CDR3 DNA reads as TGCAGCGGCAGACAGAACATGAACACTGAAGCTTTCTTT.

The genes are TRBV10-3 and TRBJ2-5; D remains ambiguous. Germline CDR1 is ENHRY and CDR2 is SYGVKD. V gave up 2 bases and J gave up 4 bases, with 8 bases separating them. This CDR3 comprises 13 residues. The CDR3: CAISEVFGETQYF. CDR3 nucleotides: TGTGCCATCAGTGAGGTATTCGGAGAGACCCAGTACTTC.

At least ten counts were recorded for this clonotype. The V and J genes are TRBV12-3 or TRBV12-4 and TRBJ2-3; D uncertain. V lost 6 bases to trimming and J lost 1 base, with 8 bases between them. The CDR3 length is 13 residues. For the CDR3, the DNA is TGTGCCAGCAGGAGAAGCGGCACAGATACGCAGTATTTT. Protein: CASRRSGTDTQYF.

This clonotype has ten or more counts. The gene calls are TRBV20-1 and TRBJ1-3; D gene uncertain. Germline V gives CDR1 DFQATT, CDR2 SNEGSKA (reference sequence). The ends were cut back, 6 bases at V and 0 bases at J, with 12 bases in the middle. This CDR3 has 14 residues. The CDR3 region is CSAQLGGSGNTIYF. The DNA for the CDR3 is TGCAGTGCCCAGCTGGGAGGCTCTGGAAACACCATATATTTT.

This clonotype was seen ten or more times. This chain connects TRBV29-1 to TRBJ2-2; 7 positions agree with TRBD1. The CDR3 sequence is 12 residues long. CDR1 SQVTM and CDR2 ANQGSEA come from the germline V gene. V was pared by 7 bases and J by 3 bases, with 2 bases of the junction left unmatched. Written as DNA, the CDR3 is TGCAGCGGGGGACAGCACACCGGGGAGCTGTTTTTT. Protein product: CSGGQHTGELFF.

This clonotype has at least ten counts. The rearrangement links TRBV11-1 to TRBJ2-7; D is unresolved. Germline values: CDR1 SGHAT, CDR2 FQDESV (reference sequence). Trimming removed 2 bases from V and 5 bases from J, with 13 bases in between. This CDR3 region has 14 residues. This chain's CDR3 is CASSLSLLSDEQYF. CDR3 sequence (DNA): TGTGCCAGCAGCTTATCCCTCCTTTCCGACGAGCAGTACTTC.

This clonotype was recorded many times. V and J are TRBV7-9 and TRBJ1-2; D might be TRBD1 (5 bases). The germline CDR1 and CDR2 sequences are SEHNR and FQNEAQ (reference sequence). The CDR3 covers 14 residues. Trimming cost V 2 bases and J 6 bases, with 13 bases left between them. Here the CDR3 reads CASSLSSGTDGYTF. The CDR3 nucleotides are TGTGCCAGCAGCTTATCATCGGGGACTGATGGCTACACCTTC.

This rearrangement joins TRBV29-1 to TRBJ1-5, with TRBD1 as a possible D gene (6 bases). Trimming shortened V by 4 bases and J by 4 bases, and 11 bases separated the two germline ends. The CDR3 sequence is 13 residues long. Per the germline V gene, CDR1 is SQVTM and CDR2 is ANQGSEA. In DNA form, the CDR3 reads TGCAGCGTTGCGTGGGACATTAATCAGCCCCAGCATTTT. Translated: CSVAWDINQPQHF.

This chain links TRBV11-2 with TRBJ2-2; either TRBD1 or TRBD2 may supply D (5 bases each). The germline V gene encodes CDR1 SGHAT and CDR2 FQNNGV. Trimming removed 2 bases from V and 4 bases from J, with 17 bases in between. The CDR3 spans 17 residues. CDR3 loop: CASSLTFGAEGTGELFF. In DNA form, the CDR3 reads TGTGCCAGCAGCTTAACGTTCGGGGCAGAGGGCACCGGGGAGCTGTTTTTT.

This clonotype was counted many times. DNA for the CDR3: TGTGCCAGCAGCTTAAGCCCTTACACTGAAGCTTTCTTT. As protein: CASSLSPYTEAFF. V gene TRBV7-6 combines with J gene TRBJ1-1; D remains ambiguous. The germline gives CDR1 SGHVS, CDR2 FNYEAQ. V lost 2 bases, J lost 3 bases, and 7 bases lay in between. CDR3 length: 13 residues.

The V gene is TRBV14, the J gene TRBJ2-5, with D possibly being TRBD2 (5 bases). This CDR3 has 15 amino acids. Trimming took 1 base from V and 1 from J, leaving 10 bases between them. From germline, CDR1 is SGHDN and CDR2 FVKESK. CDR3 bases: TGTGCCAGCAGCCAAGCCGGGATAGTCCAAGAGACCCAGTACTTC. This translates into CASSQAGIVQETQYF.

The CDR3 sequence is CASSLEAGGREDTQYF. CDR3 nucleotides: TGTGCCAGCAGCTTAGAAGCGGGAGGGCGGGAGGATACGCAGTATTTT. This chain joins TRBV7-8 and TRBJ2-3; 10 bases match TRBD2. The germline CDR1 and CDR2 sequences are SGHVS and FQNEAQ. With 1 base clipped from V and 6 bases from J, the junction kept 7 bases outside the gene matches. The CDR3 is 16 amino acids. Based on the CDR3 plus reference TRBV7-8 and TRBJ2-3, the full variable domain is GAGVSQSPRYKVAKRGQDVALRCDPISGHVSLFWYQQALGQGPEFLTYFQNEAQLDKSGLPSDRFFAERPEGSVSTLKIQRTQQEDSAVYLCASSLEAGGREDTQYFGPGTRLTVL.

This clonotype came up a few times. V is TRBV20-1 and J is TRBJ1-5; TRBD1 matches at 7 bases. Germline values: CDR1 DFQATT, CDR2 SNEGSKA (reference sequence). Trimming took 2 bases from V and 0 from J; bases not matched to a gene: 4. There are 15 residues in the CDR3. The CDR3 loop reads CSARRDRNSNQPQHF. The CDR3 DNA sequence: TGCAGTGCTAGAAGGGACAGAAATAGCAATCAGCCCCAGCATTTT.

This clonotype has only a few counts. The chain links TRBV30 to TRBJ1-6; no firm D call. Trimming took off 1 base at V and 4 bases at J, with 11 bases between the two ends. The CDR3 is 15 residues long. Germline-derived CDR1 and CDR2 are GTSNPN and SVGIG (reference sequence). DNA for the CDR3: TGTGCCTGGAGTGGCAAGTCCGGGTATAATTCACCCCTCCACTTT. This encodes CAWSGKSGYNSPLHF.

This clonotype came up many times. The chain links TRBV7-8 to TRBJ2-5; D gene unclear. Trimming cost V 5 bases and J 5 bases, with 9 bases left between them. Germline CDR1 reads SGHVS; CDR2 reads FQNEAQ. This CDR3 is built from 12 residues. The CDR3 is CASSQLGETQYF. In nucleotides, the CDR3 is TGTGCCAGCAGCCAACTGGGGGAGACCCAGTACTTC.

This clonotype has a count of ten or more. J is TRBJ1-5 and V is TRBV12-5; D is possibly TRBD1 (5 bases). The CDR3 spans 13 residues. In germline, CDR1 is LGHNT, CDR2 FRNRAP. V lost 2 bases, J lost 5 bases, and 7 bases lay in between. The CDR3 region has the DNA TGTGCTAGTGGTTTGCTAGGGGATCAGCCCCAGCATTTT. Amino acid sequence: CASGLLGDQPQHF.

The sample holds many counts of this clonotype. V is TRBV29-1 and J is TRBJ2-4, with D unclear. The V and J ends lost 4 bases and 3 bases respectively, with 7 bases between them. Looked up from germline, CDR1 is SQVTM and CDR2 is ANQGSEA. This CDR3 region has 12 residues. CDR3 nucleotides: TGCAGCGTTGCCCTGGACAAAAACATTCAGTACTTC. Encoded protein: CSVALDKNIQYF.

Only a few counts were recorded for this clonotype. The V call is TRBV28, the J call TRBJ2-1; 14 positions agree with TRBD2. This CDR3 region has 16 residues. J gave up 6 bases and V 5 bases, and 6 bases lay outside the gene matches. Per the germline V gene, CDR1 is MDHEN and CDR2 is SYDVKM. CDR3 DNA sequence: TGTGCCAGCAGTACAGCCGGGACTAGCGGGGGCAATGAGCAGTTCTTC. As protein: CASSTAGTSGGNEQFF. Full variable domain (remainder filled in from reference TRBV28 and TRBJ2-1): DVKVTQSSRYLVKRTGEKVFLECVQDMDHENMFWYRQDPGLGLRLIYFSYDVKMKEKGDIPEGYSVSREKKERFSLILESASTNQTSMYLCASSTAGTSGGNEQFFGPGTRLTVL.

The J gene is TRBJ2-3, the V gene TRBV7-9, with TRBD2 matching 7 bases. With 5 bases clipped from V and 2 bases from J, the junction kept 7 bases outside the gene matches. There are 15 residues in the CDR3. Looked up from germline, CDR1 is SEHNR and CDR2 is FQNEAQ (reference sequence). CDR3 loop: CASSVPSGFTDTQYF. The CDR3 DNA follows: TGTGCCAGCAGCGTTCCTAGCGGATTCACAGATACGCAGTATTTT.

In the case of this clonotype: One end of the junction fails to match germline, which may point to a read error. The chain recombines TRBV20-1 with TRBJ1-2; possibly TRBD1 for D (5 bases). The CDR3 covers 12 residues. Germline CDR1 reads DFQATT; CDR2 reads SNEGSKA (reference sequence). CDR3 sequence reads: CSAWTTNYGNTF. The CDR3 bases are TGCAGTGCTTGGACAACAAACTATGGCAACACCTTC.

This chain connects TRBV12-3 or TRBV12-4 to TRBJ2-2; D is perhaps TRBD2 (5 bases). The ends were cut back, 7 bases at V and 4 bases at J, with 10 bases in the middle. The length of the CDR3 is 13 residues. The CDR3 protein is CASTGMSTGELFF. The CDR3 nucleotides are TGTGCCAGCACGGGGATGAGCACCGGGGAGCTGTTTTTT.

There are many counts of this clonotype. The chain uses TRBV7-9 and TRBJ2-7; maybe TRBD2 (5 bases). Germline values: CDR1 SEHNR, CDR2 FQNEAQ (reference sequence). The V end was cut by 5 bases, the J end by 3 bases, with 14 bases between. This CDR3 contains 14 residues. For the CDR3, the DNA is TGTGCCAGCAGCCCTCCCGGACTCAGCTACGAGCAGTACTTC. It yields the protein CASSPPGLSYEQYF.

This clonotype showed up just a few times. The rearrangement links TRBV5-1 to TRBJ2-1; D is unclear. The CDR3 sequence is 14 residues long. V gave up 4 bases and J gave up 0 bases, with 8 bases separating them. CDR1 and CDR2 from the germline V gene are SGHRS and YFSETQ. The CDR3 protein is CASSPWTSYNEQFF. The CDR3 DNA sequence: TGCGCCAGCAGCCCGTGGACCTCCTACAATGAGCAGTTCTTC.

This clonotype was observed a few times. The rearrangement uses TRBV19 and TRBJ2-2; no reliable D call. Germline CDR1 is LNHDA and CDR2 is SQIVND (reference sequence). The CDR3 consists of 14 residues. V gave up 6 bases and J gave up 1 base, with 9 bases separating them. The CDR3 reads CASRQAQNTGELFF. Written as DNA, the CDR3 is TGTGCCAGTAGGCAGGCGCAGAACACCGGGGAGCTGTTTTTT.

The chain combines TRBV5-1 with TRBJ2-5; 8 nucleotides align to TRBD2. The CDR3 covers 15 residues. Germline CDR1 reads SGHRS; CDR2 reads YFSETQ. The junction had 8 bases not matched to a gene; V was cut back by 2 bases and J by 5 bases. As DNA, the CDR3 is TGCGCCAGCAGCTTTTCAGCGGGAGAACACGAGACCCAGTACTTC. As protein: CASSFSAGEHETQYF.

The V call is TRBV11-3, the J call TRBJ2-1; 7 nucleotides match TRBD1. The J segment lost 5 bases and the V segment lost 3 bases, leaving 7 bases of the junction unmatched. CDR1 SGHNT and CDR2 YENEEA come from the germline V gene. The length of the CDR3 is 15 residues. DNA of the CDR3: TGTGCCAGCAGCTTCGACGGGACAGCCGACAATGAGCAGTTCTTC. Amino acid sequence: CASSFDGTADNEQFF.

The rearrangement uses TRBV7-8 and TRBJ2-7; 8 positions match TRBD1. V lost 4 bases to trimming and J lost 2 bases; unmatched junction nucleotides: 4. CDR1 and CDR2 (germline): SGHVS, FQNEAQ. This CDR3 region has 14 residues. CDR3 nucleotides: TGTGCCAGCAGCTACAGGACAGGGACCTACGAGCAGTACTTC. It is translated as CASSYRTGTYEQYF.

This clonotype was seen ten or more times. V and J are TRBV11-2 and TRBJ1-1, with 8 nucleotides matching TRBD1. Germline V gene data show CDR1 as SGHAT and CDR2 as FQNNGV. This CDR3 spans 17 amino acids. The ends lost 2 bases at V and 1 base at J; junction bases unmatched: 9. The CDR3 reads CASSLSRRQGKNTEAFF. CDR3 in DNA: TGTGCCAGCAGCTTATCCCGTCGACAGGGGAAGAACACTGAAGCTTTCTTT.

The chain couples TRBV6-2 or TRBV6-3 to TRBJ2-5; D not resolved. V lost 2 bases to trimming and J lost 5 bases, with 12 bases between them. Germline loops: CDR1 MNHEY, CDR2 SVGEGT. The CDR3 sequence is 14 residues long. CDR3 amino acids: CASSYGPKMETQYF. The CDR3 coding sequence is TGTGCCAGCAGTTACGGACCGAAAATGGAGACCCAGTACTTC.

This chain connects TRBV4-1 to TRBJ1-3; TRBD1 might be the D (6 bases). This CDR3 comprises 17 residues. The germline gives CDR1 MGHRA, CDR2 YSYEKL. The V end lost 0 bases, the J end lost 0 bases, and 12 bases lay between the germline ends. CDR3 coding DNA: TGCGCCAGCAGCCAAGACCCTGGGGGCTCCTCTGGAAACACCATATATTTT. The encoded protein is CASSQDPGGSSGNTIYF.